What follows are 5 T cell receptor beta chains derived from one specimen sequenced in a study of CD8 T cells in ankylosing spondylitis. General observations from the study: The study identified a TCR beta motif of under ten highly homologous variants that appeared characteristic of ankylosing spondylitis blood.

Using its own MiXCR run on the 5' RACE reads, TCRdb lists one record per CDR3 protein. The sample holds fewer than 550,000 distinct CDR3 sequences, 5.3% seen once. Their recognized antigens are unknown. Specimen: blood, either unsorted or a sorted T cell fraction (not recorded which). These receptors were obtained from a male donor with ankylosing spondylitis.

This clonotype was detected ten times or more. The chain joins TRBV4-3 to TRBJ2-5, with 11 nucleotides matching TRBD2. The V gene end was trimmed by 4 bases and the J gene end by 4 bases; junction bases not matched to a gene: 5. The CDR3 runs 15 residues. Germline values: CDR1 LGHNA, CDR2 YSLEER. The CDR3 protein is CASSPGLAGLETQYF. The CDR3 DNA reads TGCGCCAGCAGCCCCGGACTAGCGGGTTTAGAGACCCAGTACTTC.

This clonotype has ten or more counts. The rearrangement links TRBV28 to TRBJ2-4; TRBD1 might be the D (6 bases). This CDR3 is 13 amino acids long. CDR1 and CDR2 from the germline V gene are MDHEN and SYDVKM. Trimming took off 6 bases at V and 7 bases at J, with 13 bases between the two ends. The CDR3: CASSLTGLNIQYF. The CDR3 coding sequence is TGTGCCAGCAGCTTAACAGGGCTGAACATTCAGTACTTC.

This clonotype was detected many times. The rearrangement links TRBV27 to TRBJ2-7; D perhaps matches TRBD1 (5 bases). The CDR3 has 16 amino acids. Trimming cost V 5 bases and J 0 bases, with 17 bases left between them. CDR1 is MNHEY and CDR2 is SMNVEV in the germline V gene (reference sequence). CDR3 bases: TGTGCCAGCAGTCCATCGAAGGGGATAATCTCCTACGAGCAGTACTTC. Residues: CASSPSKGIISYEQYF.

This clonotype was observed a few times. V usage is TRBV6-2 or TRBV6-3 and J usage is TRBJ2-2; the match to TRBD2 covers 7 bases. Germline trimming cut 6 bases from V and 3 bases from J; bases unmatched to any gene: 7. CDR3 length: 15 residues. In germline, CDR1 is MNHEY, CDR2 SVGEGT. The CDR3 protein is CASSRRERDTGELFF. The DNA of the CDR3 is TGTGCCAGCAGCCGGCGGGAGCGGGACACCGGGGAGCTGTTTTTT.

This clonotype was seen many times. The CDR3 sequence is CSAVVAGAPYEQYF. CDR3 nucleotide sequence: TGCAGTGCCGTTGTCGCGGGAGCTCCATACGAGCAGTACTTC. The J gene is TRBJ2-7, the V gene TRBV20-1, with 7 bases fitting TRBD2. CDR1 is DFQATT, CDR2 SNEGSKA, per germline (reference sequence). V was pared by 6 bases and J by 4 bases, with 12 bases of the junction left unmatched. The CDR3 contains 14 residues.